These 24 T cell receptor beta chains originate from one sample sequenced in a study of liver allograft versus peripheral blood T cells (dated by TCRdb to 2019 to 2021). Describing the broader study: The study compared T cell receptor repertoires found within transplanted livers against repertoires in the peripheral blood of liver transplant recipients.

The reads were generated on an Illumina MiSeq. TCRdb applied fastp at Q25 and MiXCR to the public reads, then kept only in-frame beta chains. One record per CDR3 amino acid sequence lists the most common genes and DNA. The sample profile shows about 12,000 distinct CDR3 sequences; about 26% of them were found once. The top ten hold 2% to 2.5% of the sample. The receptors come from a human patient who had a liver transplant. Where a transplant has occurred, the graft donor may have supplied some of the T cells.

This clonotype is medium-sized (0.01 to 0.1%) within its sample. J is TRBJ2-2 and V is TRBV18; no clear D. Per the germline V gene, CDR1 is KGHSH and CDR2 is LQKENI. This CDR3 is 16 amino acids long. Trimming removed 1 base at V and 0 bases at J, with 9 bases between. The CDR3 DNA reads TGTGCCAGCTCACCACGTCCACAATCGAACACCGGGGAGCTGTTTTTT. Translated, it gives CASSPRPQSNTGELFF.

This chain joins TRBV6-2 or TRBV6-3 and TRBJ2-2; 8 bases are shared with TRBD2. Germline V gives CDR1 MNHEY, CDR2 SVGEGT. The CDR3 consists of 17 residues. V shed 2 bases and J 1 base; nucleotides not matched to a gene: 6. The CDR3 DNA follows: TGTGCCAGCAGTTACCGAGCCGGGACTAGGAACACCGGGGAGCTGTTTTTT. Protein sequence: CASSYRAGTRNTGELFF.

The genes are TRBV6-1 and TRBJ2-7, with D tentatively TRBD2 (6 bases). V was shortened by 7 bases and J by 6 bases, with 19 bases between the two germline ends. The V gene's germline CDR1 is MNHNS and CDR2 SASEGT. This CDR3 is 14 amino acids long. The CDR3 sequence is CASTEGGGPLEQYF. In DNA form, the CDR3 reads TGTGCCAGCACCGAGGGAGGAGGTCCCCTCGAGCAGTACTTC.

This chain joins TRBV28 and TRBJ2-5; D remains unclear. Germline lookup yields CDR1 MDHEN and CDR2 SYDVKM. V was trimmed by 2 bases and J by 2 bases, leaving 6 bases between them. There are 13 residues in the CDR3. The CDR3 here is CASSLGDQETQYF. The CDR3 nucleotides read TGTGCCAGCAGTTTAGGAGATCAAGAGACCCAGTACTTC.

Concerning this clonotype: A read error is possible here, since a much larger clone lies one base away. The V gene is TRBV19, the J gene TRBJ1-5; tentatively, D is TRBD1 (6 bases). The CDR3 totals 14 residues. CDR1 and CDR2 from the germline V gene are LNHDA and SQIVND (reference sequence). Written as DNA, the CDR3 is TGTGCCAGTAGCCCGAGGGGGGGCAATCGGCCCCAGCATTTT. This encodes CASSPRGGNRPQHF.

The V call is TRBV2, the J call TRBJ1-1, with a tentative D call TRBD1 (6 bases). The germline gives CDR1 SNHLY, CDR2 FYNNEI. There are 11 residues in the CDR3. V gave up 11 bases and J gave up 8 bases, with 15 bases separating them. The CDR3: CAGGVGLEAFF. DNA of the CDR3: TGTGCCGGGGGCGTAGGGTTGGAAGCTTTCTTT. Supplemented by reference TRBV2 and TRBJ1-1, the full variable domain reads EPEVTQTPSHQVTQMGQEVILRCVPISNHLYFYWYRQILGQKVEFLVSFYNNEISEKSEIFDDQFSVERPDGSNFTLKIRSTKLEDSAMYFCAGGVGLEAFFGQGTRLTVV.

In its sample, this clonotype is medium-sized (0.01 to 0.1%). This chain uses TRBV29-1 with TRBJ1-1, with TRBD1 identical over 7 bases. V trimming: 4 bases; J trimming: 4 bases; junction bases outside the gene matches: 15. Germline V CDR1 and CDR2: SQVTM, ANQGSEA. The CDR3 runs to 16 residues. CDR3 coding DNA: TGCAGCGTTGTGGGGGTACAGGGGCTGGGTCCCACTGAAGCTTTCTTT. Its protein product is CSVVGVQGLGPTEAFF.

Concerning this clonotype: Possible read error: a much larger clone is one base away. The CDR3 sequence is CVSSYGTGTPRTEAFF. In DNA form, the CDR3 reads TGTGTCAGCAGTTACGGGACAGGGACCCCCCGGACTGAAGCTTTCTTT. This sequence joins TRBV6-5 and TRBJ1-1, with 9 bases fitting TRBD1. CDR1 and CDR2 from the germline V gene are MNHEY and SVGAGI. There are 16 residues in the CDR3.

This clonotype has a handful of counts. The chain couples TRBV14 to TRBJ2-2; D unresolved. The CDR3 totals 16 residues. Looked up from germline, CDR1 is SGHDN and CDR2 is FVKESK. Trimming shortened V by 1 base and J by 5 bases, and 14 bases separated the two germline ends. CDR3 bases: TGTGCCAGCAGCCAAGTGTACACCCTGGGGACCGGGGAGCTGTTTTTT. Protein sequence: CASSQVYTLGTGELFF.

This clonotype was detected a few times. V gene TRBV5-4 combines with J gene TRBJ1-4; perhaps TRBD1 as D (5 bases). Trimming stripped 5 bases from V and 6 bases from J, with 14 bases between. Germline CDR1 and CDR2: SGHNT and YYREEE (reference sequence). CDR3 size: 14 residues. CDR3 residues: CASRRWGGDEKLFF. CDR3 coding DNA: TGTGCCAGCAGACGTTGGGGCGGGGATGAAAAACTGTTTTTT. Variable domain in full (rest from reference TRBV5-4 and TRBJ1-4): ETGVTQSPTHLIKTRGQQVTLRCSSQSGHNTVSWYQQALGQGPQFIFQYYREEENGRGNFPPRFSGLQFPNYSSELNVNALELDDSALYLCASRRWGGDEKLFFGSGTQLSVL.

The rearrangement joins TRBV11-3 to TRBJ1-6; no reliable D call. Per germline, CDR1 SGHNT and CDR2 YENEEA. The CDR3 has 14 residues. Trimming took 6 bases from V and 7 from J, leaving 13 bases between them. CDR3 in amino acids: CASSQSGDNSPLHF. DNA for the CDR3: TGTGCCAGCAGTCAGAGCGGTGACAATTCACCCCTCCACTTT.

This clonotype appeared many times. This chain links TRBV24-1 with TRBJ1-5; D gene ambiguous. The V gene's germline CDR1 is KGHDR and CDR2 SFDVKD. The CDR3 is 14 amino acids. V was cut by 7 bases and J by 3 bases, with 12 bases left in between. CDR3 bases: TGTGCCACCAGCATTGGAGGGTACAATCAGCCCCAGCATTTT. It yields the protein CATSIGGYNQPQHF.

This clonotype is medium-sized. The chain couples TRBV19 to TRBJ2-3; D is unresolved. CDR3 size: 14 residues. Looked up from germline, CDR1 is LNHDA and CDR2 is SQIVND (reference sequence). V lost 5 bases to trimming and J lost 2 bases, with 11 bases between them. The DNA for the CDR3 is TGTGCCAGTAGTCCCCTCCAGGTCACAGATACGCAGTATTTT. This translates into CASSPLQVTDTQYF.

The chain carries TRBV9 and TRBJ1-4; D possibly corresponds to TRBD1 (5 bases). Germline lookup yields CDR1 SGDLS and CDR2 YYNGEE. This CDR3 comprises 14 residues. V was shortened by 2 bases and J by 6 bases, with 11 bases between the two germline ends. The CDR3 sequence is CASSVRGIDEKLFF. CDR3 sequence (DNA): TGTGCCAGCAGCGTCCGGGGCATCGATGAAAAACTGTTTTTT.

The chain links TRBV14 to TRBJ1-4, with D possibly matching TRBD1 (5 bases). The CDR3 has 15 residues. Germline CDR1 SGHDN, CDR2 FVKESK. V dropped 1 base and J dropped 5 bases, with 11 bases sitting between them. CDR3 nucleotides: TGTGCCAGCAGCCAAGCCGGGGGGGTAAATGAAAAACTGTTTTTT. It is translated as CASSQAGGVNEKLFF. The full variable domain, rest sourced from reference TRBV14 and TRBJ1-4, is EAGVTQFPSHSVIEKGQTVTLRCDPISGHDNLYWYRRVMGKEIKFLLHFVKESKQDESGMPNNRFLAERTGGTYSTLKVQPAELEDSGVYFCASSQAGGVNEKLFFGSGTQLSVL.

The rearrangement joins TRBV18 to TRBJ1-1; 8 bases align to TRBD1. CDR1 is KGHSH and CDR2 is LQKENI in the germline V gene. Trimming cost V 3 bases and J 5 bases; bases outside gene matches: 5. The CDR3 spans 14 residues. The CDR3 nucleotides are TGTGCCAGCTCACCTGTCAGGGGGCTAACTGAAGCTTTCTTT. The encoded protein is CASSPVRGLTEAFF.

This clonotype is deemed medium-sized. The V gene is TRBV6-1, the J gene TRBJ1-4, with D unresolved. Germline V gene data show CDR1 as MNHNS and CDR2 as SASEGT. Trimming removed 5 bases at V and 8 bases at J, with 12 bases between. The CDR3 has 13 amino acids. The CDR3 DNA follows: TGTGCCAGCAGTAGTGAAGCGCAGGAAAAACTGTTTTTT. It codes for CASSSEAQEKLFF.

This clonotype is classed as medium-sized (0.01 to 0.1%). CDR3 sequence: CASSPGLAGVFYEQYF. The CDR3 DNA reads as TGTGCCAGCTCACCGGGACTAGCGGGGGTTTTCTACGAGCAGTACTTC. V gene TRBV18 combines with J gene TRBJ2-7, with 14 bases fitting TRBD2. Trimming at V came to 3 bases and at J to 3 bases, leaving 4 bases not matched to a gene. CDR1 and CDR2 from the germline V gene are KGHSH and LQKENI. There are 16 residues in the CDR3.

In its sample, this clonotype was seen a few times. The chain carries TRBV7-9 and TRBJ1-5; D gene unclear. V was clipped by 1 base and J by 6 bases, with 16 bases between them. The V gene's germline CDR1 is SEHNR and CDR2 FQNEAQ (reference sequence). The CDR3 has 16 amino acids. This chain's CDR3 is CASSLGVASGFQPQHF. Written as DNA, the CDR3 is TGTGCCAGCAGCTTAGGGGTCGCCTCCGGTTTTCAGCCCCAGCATTTT.

Many counts were recorded for this clonotype. The rearrangement joins TRBV18 to TRBJ2-7; no clear D. The CDR3 has 12 residues. V lost 6 bases, J lost 0 bases, and 6 bases lay in between. The germline V gene encodes CDR1 KGHSH and CDR2 LQKENI. CDR3 nucleotide sequence: TGTGCCAGCTCCCCGAGCTCCTACGAGCAGTACTTC. This sequence encodes CASSPSSYEQYF.

V gene TRBV19 combines with J gene TRBJ1-2, with TRBD1 matching 9 bases. J was trimmed by 8 bases and V by 5 bases; bases with no gene match: 12. The CDR3 totals 15 residues. Germline-derived CDR1 and CDR2 are LNHDA and SQIVND (reference sequence). This CDR3 is CASSRQGDHLGGYTF. In nucleotides, the CDR3 is TGTGCCAGTAGTCGACAGGGGGATCACCTTGGGGGCTACACCTTC.

The chain is built from TRBV25-1 and TRBJ1-2; no reliable D call. The CDR3 has 11 residues. Germline assignment: CDR1 MGHDK and CDR2 SYGVNS. The ends were cut back, 1 base at V and 6 bases at J, with 3 bases in the middle. CDR3 sequence reads: CASSEFDGYTF. The DNA for the CDR3 is TGTGCCAGCAGTGAATTTGATGGCTACACCTTC.

The chain is built from TRBV6-5 and TRBJ2-7, with 15 bases identical to TRBD2. V shed 0 bases and J 5 bases; nucleotides not matched to a gene: 8. This CDR3 is 18 amino acids long. Germline CDR1 and CDR2: MNHEY and SVGAGI. The CDR3 here is CASSYSTGLAGGLDEQYF. Here the CDR3 DNA reads TGTGCCAGCAGTTACTCGACAGGACTAGCGGGAGGGCTCGACGAGCAGTACTTC.

The chain uses TRBV18 and TRBJ1-5; D is undetermined. This CDR3 has 13 residues. Trimming took 5 bases from V and 4 from J, leaving 9 bases between them. The V gene's germline CDR1 is KGHSH and CDR2 LQKENI. In nucleotides, the CDR3 is TGTGCCAGCTCAATCAGTTTAAATCAGCCCCAGCATTTT. It codes for CASSISLNQPQHF.